This T cell receptor (beta chain) is drawn from a study of shared clonotypes between healthy human individuals. Overall study: The plates for each donor numbered three CD4 naive, three CD4 memory, two CD8 naive and one CD8 memory.

Germline loops: CDR1 LGHNA, CDR2 YNFKEQ. The V end lost 0 bases, the J end lost 3 bases, and 15 bases lay between the germline ends. The CDR3 totals 16 residues. Assay used: immunoSEQ multiplex PCR; TCRdb lists only in-frame clones, some missing. The table lists about 680,000 clones, 92% of them singletons. CD8 cells classed as naive were CD45RO-negative and positively selected for CCR7, excluding terminally differentiated effector memory CD45RA+ cells. Donation came from healthy HIV-negative adults that had no recent acute infections or vaccinations. The J gene is TRBJ2-7, the V gene TRBV4-2; a possible D gene is TRBD2 (6 bases). Sequencing was carried out using naive CD8+ T cells sorted from blood. The receptor was isolated from a man aged 25 to 40 in good health. The CDR3 here is CASSQDWGDLNYEQYF. The CDR3 DNA sequence: TGTGCCAGCAGCCAAGATTGGGGGGACCTGAACTACGAGCAGTACTTC.